The clone carrying this TCR beta chain was found a few times. The antigen remains unidentified. The germline gives CDR1 LGHNA, CDR2 YNFKEQ. The length of the CDR3 is 15 residues. The V and J ends lost 0 bases and 5 bases respectively, with 11 bases between them. Sample-barcoded 5' priming and a J-beta primer mix drove a second PCR of about 7 to 11 cycles. TCRdb reprocessed the 5' RACE reads with MiXCR, giving one entry per CDR3 protein. Altogether over a million distinct CDR3 sequences are present, approximately 59% being singletons, with the ten largest covering about 6.7%. This sample is drawn from a study of blood T cells in healthy people across ages. About the study: Capture by template switching was about one barcoded beta molecule per two T cells.

Samples each yielded at least 6 micrograms of total RNA. Findings of the study overall: Estimated diversity across one million T cells was deemed an underestimate. What prevented conclusive comparison of naive and antigen-experienced cells was that PBMCs were unsorted.

This chain joins TRBV4-2 and TRBJ1-5, with a possible D match to TRBD1 (6 bases). Sequencing was carried out using blood. This clonotype was obtained from a man aged 18 to 30 in good health. In DNA, the CDR3 is TGTGCCAGCAGCCAAGAGGGCTGGGGGCATCAGCCCCAGCATTTT. This gives the protein CASSQEGWGHQPQHF.